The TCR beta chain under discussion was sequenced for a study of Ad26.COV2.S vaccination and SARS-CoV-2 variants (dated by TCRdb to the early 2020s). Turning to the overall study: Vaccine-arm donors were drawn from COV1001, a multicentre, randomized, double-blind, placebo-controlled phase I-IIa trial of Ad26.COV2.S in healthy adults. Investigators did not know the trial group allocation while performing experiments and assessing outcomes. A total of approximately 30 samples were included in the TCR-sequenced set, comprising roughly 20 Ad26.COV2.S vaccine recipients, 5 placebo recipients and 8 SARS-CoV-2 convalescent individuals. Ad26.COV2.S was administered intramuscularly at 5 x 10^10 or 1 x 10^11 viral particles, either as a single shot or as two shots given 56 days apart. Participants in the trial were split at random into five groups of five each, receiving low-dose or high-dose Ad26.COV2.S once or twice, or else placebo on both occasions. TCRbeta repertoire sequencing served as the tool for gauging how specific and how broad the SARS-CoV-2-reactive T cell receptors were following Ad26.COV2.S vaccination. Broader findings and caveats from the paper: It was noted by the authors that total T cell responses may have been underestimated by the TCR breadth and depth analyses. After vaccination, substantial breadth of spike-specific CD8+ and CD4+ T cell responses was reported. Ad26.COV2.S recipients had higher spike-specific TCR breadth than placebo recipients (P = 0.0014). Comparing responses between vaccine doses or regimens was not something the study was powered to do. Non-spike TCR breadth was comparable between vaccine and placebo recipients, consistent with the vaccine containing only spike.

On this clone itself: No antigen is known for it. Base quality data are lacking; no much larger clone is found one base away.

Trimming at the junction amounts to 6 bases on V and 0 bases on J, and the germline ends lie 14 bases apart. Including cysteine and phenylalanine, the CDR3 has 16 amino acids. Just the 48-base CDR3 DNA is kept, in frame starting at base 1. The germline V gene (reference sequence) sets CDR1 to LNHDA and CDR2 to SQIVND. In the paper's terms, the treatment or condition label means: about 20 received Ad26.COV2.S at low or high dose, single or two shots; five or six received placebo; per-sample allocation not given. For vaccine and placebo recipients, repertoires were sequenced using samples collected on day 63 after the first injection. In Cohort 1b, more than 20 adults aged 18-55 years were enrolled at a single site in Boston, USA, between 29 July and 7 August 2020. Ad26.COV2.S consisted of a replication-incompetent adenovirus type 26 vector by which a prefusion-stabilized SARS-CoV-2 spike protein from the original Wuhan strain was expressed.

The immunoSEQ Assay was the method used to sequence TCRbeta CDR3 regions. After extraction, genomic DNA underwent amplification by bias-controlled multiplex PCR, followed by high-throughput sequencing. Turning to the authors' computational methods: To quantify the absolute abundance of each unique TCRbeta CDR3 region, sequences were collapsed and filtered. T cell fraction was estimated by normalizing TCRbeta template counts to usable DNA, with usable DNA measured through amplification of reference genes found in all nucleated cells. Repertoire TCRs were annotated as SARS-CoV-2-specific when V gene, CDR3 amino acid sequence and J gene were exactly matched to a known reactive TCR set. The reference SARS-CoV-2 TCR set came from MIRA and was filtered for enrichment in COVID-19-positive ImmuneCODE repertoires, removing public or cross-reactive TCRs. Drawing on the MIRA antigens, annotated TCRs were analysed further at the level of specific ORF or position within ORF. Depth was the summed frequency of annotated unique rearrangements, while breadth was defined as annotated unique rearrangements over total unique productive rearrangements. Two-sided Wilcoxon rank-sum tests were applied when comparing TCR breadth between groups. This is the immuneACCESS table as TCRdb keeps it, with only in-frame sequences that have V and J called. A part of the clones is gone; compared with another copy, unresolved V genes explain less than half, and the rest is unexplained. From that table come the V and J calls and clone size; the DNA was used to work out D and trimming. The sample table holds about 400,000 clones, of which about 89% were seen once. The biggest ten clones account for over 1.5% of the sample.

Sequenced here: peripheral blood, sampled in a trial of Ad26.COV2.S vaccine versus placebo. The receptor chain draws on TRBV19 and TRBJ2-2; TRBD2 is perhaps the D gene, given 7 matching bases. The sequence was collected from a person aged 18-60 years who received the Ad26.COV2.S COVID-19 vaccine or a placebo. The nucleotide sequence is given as TGTGCCAGTAGGGGGGGGCAGCTTCCGAACACCGGGGAGCTGTTTTTT. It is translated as CASRGGQLPNTGELFF.